This section outlines one TCR beta chain sequence together with its context. This record comes from a study of cytomegalovirus exposure and HLA in healthy donors. Per the germline V gene, CDR1 is KGHSH and CDR2 is LQKENI. The V end was cut by 4 bases, the J end by 4 bases, with 14 bases between. CDR3 length: 14 amino acids. 13 Jbeta primers and 60 Vbeta primers were used for the PCR. Clones were sequenced by immunoSEQ multiplex PCR, and TCRdb holds only the in-frame ones, with some missing. The sample has about 70,000 clones; roughly nine tenths are singletons. The specimen was PBMCs. The rearrangement joins TRBV18 to TRBJ2-7; perhaps TRBD2 as D (6 bases). The clonotype comes from a woman aged 25-40 years in good health and CMV-seropositive. CDR3 sequence: CASSLRNSGYEQYF. In DNA form, the CDR3 reads TGTGCCAGCTCACTCCGAAATAGCGGTTACGAGCAGTACTTC.